A single T cell receptor beta chain is shown here with its context. RNA was extracted and reverse transcribed into cDNA as the sequencing template. Data came from immunoSEQ multiplex PCR; TCRdb stores just in-frame clones and leaves some out. The repertoire holds 200,000 or so clones, less than 45% seen once, with more than 0.4% in the top ten. Specified treatment: oral pan-JAK inhibitor, 5-10 mg twice daily. Sampling of alopecia areata patients yielded lesional scalp punch biopsies as well as peripheral blood. Isolation of CD4+ and CD8+ T cells from PBMCs was achieved by sorting. These data originate in a study of CD8+ T cells in alopecia areata. The wider study: Dosing spanned 6 to 18 months on tofacitinib, then 6 months off drug.

Sequencing was performed on CD4+ T cells sorted from blood, taken at week 34, from a patient treated with tofacitinib. The TCR sequence derives from a human donor with alopecia areata.

CDR3: CASSLDHSDTQYF. For the CDR3, the DNA is TGCGCCAGCAGCTTGGACCACTCTGATACGCAGTATTTT. The gene calls are TRBV5-1 and TRBJ2-3, with D unresolved. Germline values: CDR1 SGHRS, CDR2 YFSETQ. V was pared by 0 bases and J by 6 bases, with 8 bases between. This CDR3 spans 13 amino acids.